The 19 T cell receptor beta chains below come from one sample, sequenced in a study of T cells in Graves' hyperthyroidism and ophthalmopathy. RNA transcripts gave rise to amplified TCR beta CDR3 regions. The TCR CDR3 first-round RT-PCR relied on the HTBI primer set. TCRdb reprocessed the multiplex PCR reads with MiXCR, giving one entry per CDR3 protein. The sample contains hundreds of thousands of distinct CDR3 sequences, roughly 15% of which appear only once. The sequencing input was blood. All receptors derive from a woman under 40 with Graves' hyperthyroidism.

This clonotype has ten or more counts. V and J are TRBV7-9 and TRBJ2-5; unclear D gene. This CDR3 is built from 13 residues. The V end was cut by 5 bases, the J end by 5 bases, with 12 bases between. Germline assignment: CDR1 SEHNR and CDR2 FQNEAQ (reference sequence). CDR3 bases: TGTGCCAGCAGCCTGAGCTTATATGAGACCCAGTACTTC. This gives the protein CASSLSLYETQYF.

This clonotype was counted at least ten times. The DNA for the CDR3 is TGCAGTGCTAGAGGGAGGCGCGTATACAATGAGCAGTTCTTC. It specifies CSARGRRVYNEQFF. The rearrangement links TRBV20-1 to TRBJ2-1, with a weak D call TRBD2 (5 bases). This CDR3 has 14 residues. From germline, CDR1 is DFQATT and CDR2 SNEGSKA (reference sequence). V lost 1 base and J lost 4, with 11 bases in between.

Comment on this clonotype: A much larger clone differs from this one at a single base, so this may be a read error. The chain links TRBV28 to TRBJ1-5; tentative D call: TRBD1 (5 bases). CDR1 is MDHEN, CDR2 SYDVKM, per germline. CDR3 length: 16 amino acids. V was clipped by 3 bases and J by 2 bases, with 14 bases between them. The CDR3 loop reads CASSLKGFIGNQPQHF. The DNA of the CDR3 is TGTGCCAGCAGTTTGAAGGGGTTTATAGGCAATCAGCCCCAGCATTTT.

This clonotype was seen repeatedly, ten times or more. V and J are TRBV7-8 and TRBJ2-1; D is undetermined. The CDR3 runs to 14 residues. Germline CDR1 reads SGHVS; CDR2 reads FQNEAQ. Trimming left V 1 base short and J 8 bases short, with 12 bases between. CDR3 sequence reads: CASSLDPVLDEQFF. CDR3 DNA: TGTGCCAGCAGCTTAGATCCAGTTTTGGATGAGCAGTTCTTC.

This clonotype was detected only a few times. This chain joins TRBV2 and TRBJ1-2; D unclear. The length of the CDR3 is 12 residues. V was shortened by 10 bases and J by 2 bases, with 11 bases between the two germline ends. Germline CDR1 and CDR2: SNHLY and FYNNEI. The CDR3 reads CAILRVNYGYTF. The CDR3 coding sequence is TGTGCCATTCTAAGGGTAAACTATGGCTACACCTTC.

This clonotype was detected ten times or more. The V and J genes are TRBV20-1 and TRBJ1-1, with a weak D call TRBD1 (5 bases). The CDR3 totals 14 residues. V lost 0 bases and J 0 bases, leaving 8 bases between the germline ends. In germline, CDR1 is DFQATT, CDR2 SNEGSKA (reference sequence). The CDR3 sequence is CSARDQGLNTEAFF. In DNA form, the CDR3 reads TGCAGTGCTAGAGACCAGGGTTTGAACACTGAAGCTTTCTTT.

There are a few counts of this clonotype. CDR3 coding DNA: TGTGCCAGCAGCGGACCGACAGGGGTCAAGTCTTATGAGCAGTTCTTC. It codes for CASSGPTGVKSYEQFF. The chain has TRBV5-4 and TRBJ2-1; 8 bases are a match to TRBD1. V dropped 4 bases and J dropped 8; count of bases not matched to a gene: 14. The CDR3 consists of 16 residues. Germline V lookup: CDR1 SGHNT, CDR2 YYREEE (reference sequence). The full variable domain, its missing parts supplied by reference TRBV5-4 and TRBJ2-1, is ETGVTQSPTHLIKTRGQQVTLRCSSQSGHNTVSWYQQALGQGPQFIFQYYREEENGRGNFPPRFSGLQFPNYSSELNVNALELDDSALYLCASSGPTGVKSYEQFFGPGTRLTVL.

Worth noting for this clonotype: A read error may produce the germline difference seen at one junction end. CDR3 bases: TGTGCCAGCAGTTACGGGCAGGGTTATAACTCACCCCTCCACTTT. Protein: CASSYGQGYNSPLHF. This chain joins TRBV6-6 and TRBJ1-6; D possibly corresponds to TRBD1 (5 bases). The CDR3 loop spans 15 amino acids. Germline V lookup: CDR1 MNHNY, CDR2 SVGAGI (reference sequence).

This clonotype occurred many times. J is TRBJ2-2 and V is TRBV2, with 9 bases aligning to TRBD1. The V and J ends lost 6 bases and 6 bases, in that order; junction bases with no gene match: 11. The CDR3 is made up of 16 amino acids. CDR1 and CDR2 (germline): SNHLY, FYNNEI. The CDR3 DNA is TGTGCCAGCAGCAAGAATAGGGACAGGGTCGCCGGGGAGCTGTTTTTT. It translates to CASSKNRDRVAGELFF.

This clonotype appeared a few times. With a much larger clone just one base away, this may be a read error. The CDR3 DNA reads as TGTGCCAGCTCACCTGAAGGGCCCACTGGAGCTTTCTTT. It codes for CASSPEGPTGAFF. The V and J genes are TRBV18 and TRBJ1-1; D remains unclear. Germline lookup yields CDR1 KGHSH and CDR2 LQKENI. This CDR3 has 13 residues. The full variable domain, in which reference TRBV18 and TRBJ1-1 provide the parts outside the CDR3, is NAGVMQNPRHLVRRRGQEARLRCSPMKGHSHVYWYRQLPEEGLKFMVYLQKENIIDESGMPKERFSAEFPKEGPSILRIQQVVRGDSAAYFCASSPEGPTGAFFGQGTRLTVV.

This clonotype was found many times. CDR3 nucleotides: TGTGCCAGCAGTTTAAAAGGGGACAGCACAGATACGCAGTATTTT. Its translation: CASSLKGDSTDTQYF. This chain connects TRBV28 to TRBJ2-3, with D perhaps assigned TRBD1 or TRBD2 (5 bases each). The CDR3 extends over 15 amino acids. Germline-derived CDR1 and CDR2 are MDHEN and SYDVKM. V shed 2 bases and J shed 0 bases, with 9 bases lying between them.

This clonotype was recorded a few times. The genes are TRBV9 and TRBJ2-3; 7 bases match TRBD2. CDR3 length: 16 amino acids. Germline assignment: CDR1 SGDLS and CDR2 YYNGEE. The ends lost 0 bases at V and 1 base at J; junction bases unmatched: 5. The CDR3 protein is CASSVVGEGRTDTQYF. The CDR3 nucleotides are TGTGCCAGCAGCGTAGTTGGGGAGGGTCGCACAGATACGCAGTATTTT.

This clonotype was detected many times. CDR3 sequence: CSARDRPTSGRMGDTQYF. CDR3 DNA sequence: TGCAGTGCTAGAGATCGTCCGACTAGCGGGAGGATGGGAGATACGCAGTATTTT. This chain links TRBV20-1 with TRBJ2-3; 13 nucleotides align to TRBD2. The V and J ends lost 0 bases and 5 bases, in that order; junction bases with no gene match: 11. This CDR3 is 18 amino acids long. Germline CDR1 and CDR2: DFQATT and SNEGSKA (reference sequence).

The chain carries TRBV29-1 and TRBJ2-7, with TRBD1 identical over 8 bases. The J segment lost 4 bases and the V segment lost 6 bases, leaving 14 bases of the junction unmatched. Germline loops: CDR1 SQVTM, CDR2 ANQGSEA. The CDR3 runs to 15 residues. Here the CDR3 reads CSVPAPGGFQYEQYF. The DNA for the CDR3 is TGCAGCGTCCCAGCACCAGGGGGCTTCCAGTACGAGCAGTACTTC.

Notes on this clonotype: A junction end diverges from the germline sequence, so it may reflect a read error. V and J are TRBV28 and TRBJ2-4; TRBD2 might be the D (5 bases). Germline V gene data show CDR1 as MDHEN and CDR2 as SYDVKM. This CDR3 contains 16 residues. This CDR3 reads CASNGGPEVAKSIQYF. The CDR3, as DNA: TGTGCCAGCAACGGCGGGCCAGAGGTAGCCAAAAGCATTCAGTACTTC.

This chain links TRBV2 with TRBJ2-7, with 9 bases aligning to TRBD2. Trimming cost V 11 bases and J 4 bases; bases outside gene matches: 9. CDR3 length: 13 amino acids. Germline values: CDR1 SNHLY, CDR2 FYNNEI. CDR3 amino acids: CAGHSGRRYEQYF. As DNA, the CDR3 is TGTGCCGGACACAGCGGGAGGAGGTACGAGCAGTACTTC.

Here the CDR3 reads CASSASLAGDAVGETQYF. For the CDR3, the DNA is TGTGCCAGCAGCGCTTCACTAGCGGGAGATGCAGTTGGGGAGACCCAGTACTTC. The rearrangement joins TRBV9 to TRBJ2-5, with 11 bases fitting TRBD2. Germline V lookup: CDR1 SGDLS, CDR2 YYNGEE. V lost 3 bases to trimming and J lost 5 bases; unmatched junction nucleotides: 15. The CDR3 spans 18 residues.

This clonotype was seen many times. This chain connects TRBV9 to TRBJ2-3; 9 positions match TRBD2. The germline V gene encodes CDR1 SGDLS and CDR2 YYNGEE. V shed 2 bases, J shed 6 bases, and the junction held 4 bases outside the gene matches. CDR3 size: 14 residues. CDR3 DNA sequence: TGTGCCAGCAGCGTTGGACTAGCGATGGATACGCAGTATTTT. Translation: CASSVGLAMDTQYF.

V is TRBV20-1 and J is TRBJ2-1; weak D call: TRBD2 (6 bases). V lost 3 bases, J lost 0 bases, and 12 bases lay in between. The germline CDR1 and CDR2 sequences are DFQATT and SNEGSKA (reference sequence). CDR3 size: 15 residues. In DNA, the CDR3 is TGCAGTGCTAGTTATGGACTAAGCTCCTACAATGAGCAGTTCTTC. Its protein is CSASYGLSSYNEQFF.